This passage covers 28 T cell receptor beta chains from one sample sequenced in a study of radiotherapy plus CTLA-4 blockade in lung cancer. Repertoires were generated with immunoSEQ multiplex PCR, while TCRdb's copy carries only in-frame clones and drops some. In the table there are approximately 50,000 clones, 75% to 90% of which are singletons. The specimen was peripheral blood, collected from a patient treated with radiotherapy plus ipilimumab. The receptor source for this set is a human donor with non-small cell lung cancer that progressed on radiotherapy plus ipilimumab. Some clones in this sample may be carry-over from other donors' samples.

The chain joins TRBV7-8 to TRBJ2-3, with 11 bases identical to TRBD2. This CDR3 is 16 amino acids long. V trimming: 0 bases; J trimming: 6 bases; junction bases outside the gene matches: 5. CDR1 and CDR2 from the germline V gene are SGHVS and FQNEAQ. The CDR3 nucleotides are TGTGCCAGCAGCTTAGCCCTAGCGGGGGGAACCGATACGCAGTATTTT. Its translation is CASSLALAGGTDTQYF.

The table lists this clone with a count of one. The rearrangement links TRBV7-9 to TRBJ2-7; 13 bases are shared with TRBD2. V shed 8 bases and J 3 bases; nucleotides not matched to a gene: 7. CDR1 is SEHNR and CDR2 is FQNEAQ in the germline V gene (reference sequence). CDR3 size: 15 residues. CDR3 nucleotide sequence: TGTGCCAGCTCCCGGGGGACTAGCGGGAACTACGAGCAGTACTTC. The encoded protein is CASSRGTSGNYEQYF.

This chain links TRBV7-9 with TRBJ2-1, with D perhaps matching TRBD1 (6 bases). Trimming took 1 base from V and 10 from J, leaving 17 bases between them. Per germline, CDR1 SEHNR and CDR2 FQNEAQ (reference sequence). The CDR3 is 15 residues long. This CDR3 is CASSLVSGRGPEQFF. Here the CDR3 DNA reads TGTGCCAGCAGCTTAGTCTCTGGCAGGGGACCCGAGCAGTTCTTC.

The chain couples TRBV14 to TRBJ1-6, with D uncertain. The CDR3 consists of 20 residues. Germline CDR1 and CDR2: SGHDN and FVKESK. The V and J ends lost 1 base and 4 bases respectively, with 23 bases between them. CDR3 sequence reads: CASSQGGNLGALRYNSPLHF. DNA for the CDR3: TGTGCCAGCAGCCAAGGAGGGAATCTGGGTGCCCTAAGGTATAATTCACCCCTCCACTTT.

The chain has TRBV6-5 and TRBJ2-7; TRBD1 aligns across 10 bases. The V gene end was trimmed by 2 bases and the J gene end by 5 bases; junction bases not matched to a gene: 6. Looked up from germline, CDR1 is MNHEY and CDR2 is SVGAGI. The CDR3 has 15 amino acids. CDR3 coding DNA: TGTGCCAGCAGTTACCCCGGGACAGGGGTGGACGAGCAGTACTTC. It is translated as CASSYPGTGVDEQYF.

This chain connects TRBV9 to TRBJ1-1; perhaps TRBD1 as D (5 bases). The germline CDR1 and CDR2 sequences are SGDLS and YYNGEE. CDR3 length: 13 amino acids. The V end was cut by 0 bases, the J end by 5 bases, with 8 bases between. The CDR3 DNA sequence: TGTGCCAGCAGCGTAGAGGGGATTACTGAAGCTTTCTTT. This encodes CASSVEGITEAFF.

This clone was seen a single time. The chain is built from TRBV10-3 and TRBJ2-3; TRBD2 matches at 7 bases. V was clipped by 7 bases and J by 6 bases; unmatched bases: 10. Germline values: CDR1 ENHRY, CDR2 SYGVKD. The CDR3 is 14 amino acids. The CDR3 reads CAIKRGVESDTQYF. CDR3 in DNA: TGTGCCATCAAGCGGGGAGTCGAGTCGGATACGCAGTATTTT.

This chain links TRBV19 with TRBJ2-1; 10 nucleotides match TRBD2. The CDR3 contains 15 residues. J lost 3 bases, V lost 7 bases, and 6 bases had no gene match. CDR1 is LNHDA, CDR2 SQIVND, per germline (reference sequence). Here the CDR3 DNA reads TGTGCCAGTACCGCGCTAGCGGGGGTCTACAATGAGCAGTTCTTC. Encoded protein: CASTALAGVYNEQFF.

The V gene is TRBV29-1, the J gene TRBJ1-2, with D maybe TRBD1 (5 bases). V dropped 6 bases and J dropped 4 bases, with 18 bases sitting between them. Per the germline V gene, CDR1 is SQVTM and CDR2 is ANQGSEA. The CDR3 consists of 14 residues. Here the CDR3 reads CSVAGGGLGYGYTF. In nucleotides, the CDR3 is TGCAGCGTGGCCGGGGGGGGACTGGGCTATGGCTACACCTTC.

The chain uses TRBV25-1 and TRBJ2-6; the D gene is possibly TRBD1 (5 bases). Germline V gives CDR1 MGHDK, CDR2 SYGVNS. CDR3 length: 16 residues. The V end lost 2 bases, the J end lost 5 bases, and 13 bases lay between the germline ends. The CDR3 DNA reads TGTGCCAGCAGTGAAACAGGCCCCGAACGGGCCAACGTCCTGACTTTC. Protein sequence: CASSETGPERANVLTF.

The chain has TRBV25-1 and TRBJ2-3, with 9 bases fitting TRBD2. The V and J ends lost 5 bases and 7 bases, in that order; junction bases with no gene match: 10. The CDR3 has 15 amino acids. Germline CDR1 and CDR2: MGHDK and SYGVNS. CDR3 amino acids: CASSLPGLAINTQYF. In DNA form, the CDR3 reads TGTGCCAGCAGTCTCCCCGGACTAGCGATAAATACGCAGTATTTT.

This clone was counted a few times. The chain couples TRBV6-5 to TRBJ1-1; perhaps TRBD1 as D (5 bases). This CDR3 comprises 13 residues. Germline V lookup: CDR1 MNHEY, CDR2 SVGAGI. V lost 2 bases, J lost 11 bases, and 15 bases lay in between. The CDR3 is CASSYGAHSEAFF. CDR3 bases: TGTGCCAGCAGTTACGGGGCCCACTCGGAGGCTTTCTTT.

The chain employs TRBV6-6 and TRBJ1-2, with TRBD1 matching 10 bases. The CDR3 runs 15 residues. CDR1 and CDR2 from the germline V gene are MNHNY and SVGAGI (reference sequence). The trim removed 2 bases at V and 8 bases at J, leaving 8 bases unmatched. As DNA, the CDR3 is TGTGCCAGCAGTTACCCCGACAGGGGGCTTTACGGCTACACCTTC. This gives the protein CASSYPDRGLYGYTF.

J is TRBJ1-5 and V is TRBV5-8; 10 bases are a match to TRBD1. The CDR3 has 14 residues. Germline V lookup: CDR1 SGHTS, CDR2 YDEGEE. V lost 4 bases to trimming and J lost 11 bases; unmatched junction nucleotides: 9. CDR3 protein: CASSSRDRGLSQHF. CDR3 bases: TGTGCCAGCAGCAGCCGGGACAGGGGCCTTTCCCAGCATTTT.

The rearrangement joins TRBV4-1 to TRBJ2-5; D remains unclear. Trimming left V 1 base short and J 6 bases short, with 3 bases between. The germline CDR1 and CDR2 sequences are MGHRA and YSYEKL. This CDR3 spans 11 amino acids. CDR3 loop: CASSQGQTQYF. CDR3 nucleotides: TGCGCCAGCAGCCAAGGGCAGACCCAGTACTTC.

The chain carries TRBV5-1 and TRBJ2-5; TRBD1 matches at 8 bases. The J call is doubtful: the DNA matches TRBJ2-7 better. This CDR3 is 15 amino acids long. CDR1 is SGHRS, CDR2 YFSETQ, per germline. Written as DNA, the CDR3 is TGCGCCAGCAGCCTAGGGGCAGGGGGCGGCTACGAGCAGTACTTC. This gives the protein CASSLGAGGGYEQYF.

Written as DNA, the CDR3 is TGTGCCTGGACTAGCGGGGTTAGCACAGATACGCAGTATTTT. This codes for CAWTSGVSTDTQYF. The chain carries TRBV30 and TRBJ2-3; 9 positions match TRBD2. The V segment lost 4 bases and the J segment 0 bases; nucleotides outside the gene matches: 2. CDR1 is GTSNPN, CDR2 SVGIG, per germline (reference sequence). The CDR3 runs to 14 residues. Using reference TRBV30 and TRBJ2-3 for the parts outside the CDR3, the full variable domain is SQTIHQWPATLVQPVGSPLSLECTVEGTSNPNLYWYRQAAGRGLQLLFYSVGIGQISSEVPQNLSASRPQDRQFILSSKKLLLSDSGFYLCAWTSGVSTDTQYFGPGTRLTVL.

V and J are TRBV6-1 and TRBJ1-3, with D uncertain. The germline CDR1 and CDR2 sequences are MNHNS and SASEGT. There are 16 residues in the CDR3. Trimming took 0 bases from V and 0 from J, leaving 9 bases between them. The CDR3 region is CASSEAHSFSGNTIYF. DNA for the CDR3: TGTGCCAGCAGTGAAGCACACAGTTTCTCTGGAAACACCATATATTTT.

The rearrangement links TRBV5-4 to TRBJ1-4; 7 bases align to TRBD1. Trimming removed 3 bases from V and 8 bases from J; junction bases left unmatched: 10. CDR1 and CDR2 (germline): SGHNT, YYREEE (reference sequence). CDR3 length: 15 residues. The CDR3 nucleotides read TGTGCCAGCAGCTCGAGGTCCAGGGGGGAAGAAAAACTGTTTTTT. Translation: CASSSRSRGEEKLFF.

This clone has more than one count but fewer than ten. This sequence joins TRBV11-3 and TRBJ1-2, with TRBD1 as a possible D gene (6 bases). The germline V gene has CDR1 SGHNT and CDR2 YENEEA. The CDR3 contains 14 residues. Deletions cut 5 bases from V and 8 bases from J, with 18 bases between. In DNA, the CDR3 is TGTGCCAGCAGCGGAGGAGGACAGTATTCCGGCTACACCTTC. The encoded protein is CASSGGGQYSGYTF.

The genes are TRBV19 and TRBJ2-1; no definite D call. Germline CDR1 LNHDA, CDR2 SQIVND (reference sequence). The CDR3 is 15 amino acids. The V and J ends lost 0 bases and 4 bases respectively, with 10 bases between them. In DNA, the CDR3 is TGTGCCAGTAGTATAGACCCCAGGATGTACAATGAGCAGTTCTTC. Encoded protein: CASSIDPRMYNEQFF.

In this sample, this clone turned up once. The chain uses TRBV4-1 and TRBJ1-5, with D maybe TRBD1 (6 bases). CDR1 and CDR2 (germline): MGHRA, YSYEKL. This CDR3 spans 14 amino acids. V was trimmed by 4 bases and J by 3 bases, leaving 10 bases between them. The CDR3 loop reads CASSPYRDNQPQHF. The CDR3 coding sequence is TGCGCCAGCAGCCCCTACAGGGACAATCAGCCCCAGCATTTT.

CDR3 residues: CASSQVRLNYGYTF. The CDR3 nucleotides read TGCGCCAGCAGCCAAGTCCGTTTAAACTATGGCTACACCTTC. The V and J genes are TRBV4-1 and TRBJ1-2; D unresolved. V shed 1 base and J shed 2 bases, with 8 bases lying between them. This CDR3 is built from 14 residues. Germline V CDR1 and CDR2: MGHRA, YSYEKL.

V usage is TRBV5-6 and J usage is TRBJ2-7; possibly TRBD1 for D (8 bases). V lost 2 bases to trimming and J lost 4 bases, with 25 bases between them. This CDR3 comprises 18 residues. The germline CDR1 and CDR2 sequences are SGHDT and YYEEEE. CDR3 sequence reads: CASSFSLDRVGLVYEQYF. CDR3 DNA: TGTGCCAGCAGCTTTTCCCTGGACAGGGTCGGACTAGTTTACGAGCAGTACTTC. Full variable domain (outside the CDR3, taken from reference TRBV5-6 and TRBJ2-7): DAGVTQSPTHLIKTRGQQVTLRCSPKSGHDTVSWYQQALGQGPQFIFQYYEEEERQRGNFPDRFSGHQFPNYSSELNVNALLLGDSALYLCASSFSLDRVGLVYEQYFGPGTRLTVT.

The chain recombines TRBV6-5 with TRBJ1-2; a weak D match, TRBD1 (6 bases). V lost 0 bases and J lost 4, with 6 bases in between. This CDR3 has 13 amino acids. CDR1 MNHEY and CDR2 SVGAGI come from the germline V gene. Here the CDR3 reads CASSYSDSYGYTF. The CDR3 coding sequence is TGTGCCAGCAGTTACTCGGACAGCTATGGCTACACCTTC.

V and J are TRBV5-1 and TRBJ1-2, with 7 bases lining up with TRBD1. Trimming removed 4 bases from V and 4 bases from J; junction bases left unmatched: 7. The CDR3 extends over 14 amino acids. Germline V CDR1 and CDR2: SGHRS, YFSETQ. In DNA, the CDR3 is TGCGCCAGCAGCCCTGGGACAGTAACCTATGGCTACACCTTC. It codes for CASSPGTVTYGYTF.

The chain couples TRBV5-1 to TRBJ1-6, with D hard to call. Germline CDR1 reads SGHRS; CDR2 reads YFSETQ. V was pared by 0 bases and J by 5 bases, with 6 bases between. The CDR3 is 14 residues long. The CDR3 loop reads CASSLGQNNSPLHF. The CDR3 DNA is TGCGCCAGCAGCTTGGGGCAGAATAATTCACCCCTCCACTTT. The whole variable domain, remainder taken from reference TRBV5-1 and TRBJ1-6, is KAGVTQTPRYLIKTRGQQVTLSCSPISGHRSVSWYQQTPGQGLQFLFEYFSETQRNKGNFPGRFSGRQFSNSRSEMNVSTLELGDSALYLCASSLGQNNSPLHFGNGTRLTVT.

V usage is TRBV29-1 and J usage is TRBJ2-3, with unresolved D. The CDR3 length is 11 residues. Germline assignment: CDR1 SQVTM and CDR2 ANQGSEA. CDR3 loop: CSGASTDTQYF. The CDR3 region has the DNA TGCAGTGGAGCTAGCACAGATACGCAGTATTTT.